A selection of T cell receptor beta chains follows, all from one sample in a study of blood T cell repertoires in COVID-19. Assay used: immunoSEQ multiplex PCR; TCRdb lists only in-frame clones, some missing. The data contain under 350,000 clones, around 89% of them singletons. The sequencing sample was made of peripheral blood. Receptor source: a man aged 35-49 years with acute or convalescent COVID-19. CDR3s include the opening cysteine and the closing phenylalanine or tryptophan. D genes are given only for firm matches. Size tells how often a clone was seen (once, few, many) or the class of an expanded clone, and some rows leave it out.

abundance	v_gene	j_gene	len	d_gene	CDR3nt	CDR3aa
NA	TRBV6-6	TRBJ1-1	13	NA	TGTGCCAGCAGCAACAGGGTTTACACTGAAGCTTTCTTT	CASSNRVYTEAFF
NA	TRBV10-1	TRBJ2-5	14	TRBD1	TGCGCCAGCAGTCCGGGACAGACCCAAGAGACCCAGTACTTC	CASSPGQTQETQYF
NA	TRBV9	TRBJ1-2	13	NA	TGTGCCAGCAGCGTAGAGGAGGAGAATGGCTACACCTTC	CASSVEEENGYTF
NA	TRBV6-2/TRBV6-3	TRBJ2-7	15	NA	TGTGCCAGCAGCCCATCCCTCGGGACATCAGACGAGCAGTACTTC	CASSPSLGTSDEQYF
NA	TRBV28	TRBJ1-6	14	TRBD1	TGTGCCATCGACTCGGGACAGAATAATTCACCCCTCCACTTT	CAIDSGQNNSPLHF
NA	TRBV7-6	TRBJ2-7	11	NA	TGTGCCAGCAGCACAGGTTACGAGCAGTACTTC	CASSTGYEQYF
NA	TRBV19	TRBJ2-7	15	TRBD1	TGTGCCAGTAGTATAGTTGGGACAGGCTCCTACGAGCAGTACTTC	CASSIVGTGSYEQYF
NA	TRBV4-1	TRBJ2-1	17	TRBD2	TGCGCCAGCAGCCAAGAAGCTAGCGGGGGGGCCGGCTATGAGCAGTTCTTC	CASSQEASGGAGYEQFF
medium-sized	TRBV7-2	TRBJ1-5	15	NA	TGTGCCAGCAGCTGGGGGGACCCAAGCAATCAGCCCCAGCATTTT	CASSWGDPSNQPQHF
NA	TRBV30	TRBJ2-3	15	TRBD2	TGTGCCTGGCAATTAGCGGGGGGGCCGACAGATACGCAGTATTTT	CAWQLAGGPTDTQYF
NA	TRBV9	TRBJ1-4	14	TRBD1	TGTGCCAGCAGCCCCTGGGACAGCCTCGGAAAACTGTTTTTT	CASSPWDSLGKLFF
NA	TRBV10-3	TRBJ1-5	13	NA	TGTGCCACCGGACAAGATAGCAATCAGCCCCAGCATTTT	CATGQDSNQPQHF
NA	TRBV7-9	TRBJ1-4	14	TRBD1	TGTGCCAGCAGGGAAGCAGGGGGCGATGAAAAACTGTTTTTT	CASREAGGDEKLFF
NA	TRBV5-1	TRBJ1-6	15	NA	TGCGCCAGCAGCTTGGGACCGGGTCGGATTTCACCCCTCCACTTT	CASSLGPGRISPLHF
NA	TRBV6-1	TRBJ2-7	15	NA	TGTGCCAGCAGTGAAACCGTGGCGGCCTCCTACGAGCAGTACTTC	CASSETVAASYEQYF
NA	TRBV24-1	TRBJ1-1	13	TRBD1	TGTGCCACCAGTGCAGGGGGCGGAACTGAAGCTTTCTTT	CATSAGGGTEAFF
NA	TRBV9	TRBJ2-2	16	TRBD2	TGTGCCAGCAGCGCCCGACTAGCGGAGAACACCGGGGAGCTGTTTTTT	CASSARLAENTGELFF
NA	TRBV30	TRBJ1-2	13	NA	TGTGCCTGGAGTGTACGACAGCTTTATGGCTACACCTTC	CAWSVRQLYGYTF